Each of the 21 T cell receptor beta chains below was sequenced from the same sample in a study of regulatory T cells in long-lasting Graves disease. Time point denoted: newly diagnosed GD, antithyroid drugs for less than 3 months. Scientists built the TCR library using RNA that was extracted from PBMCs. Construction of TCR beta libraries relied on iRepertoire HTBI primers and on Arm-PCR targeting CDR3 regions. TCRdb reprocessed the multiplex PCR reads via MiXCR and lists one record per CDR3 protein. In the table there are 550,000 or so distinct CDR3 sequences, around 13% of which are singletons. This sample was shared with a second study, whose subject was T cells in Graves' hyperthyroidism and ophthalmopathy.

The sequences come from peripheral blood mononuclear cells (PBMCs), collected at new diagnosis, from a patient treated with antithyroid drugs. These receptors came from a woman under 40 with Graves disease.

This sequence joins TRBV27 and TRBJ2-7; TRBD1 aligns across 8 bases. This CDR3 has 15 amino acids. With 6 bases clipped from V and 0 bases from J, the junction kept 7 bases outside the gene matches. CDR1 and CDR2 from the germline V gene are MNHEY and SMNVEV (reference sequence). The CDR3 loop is CASRPLTGDSYEQYF. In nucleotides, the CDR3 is TGTGCCAGCAGACCCCTGACAGGGGACTCCTACGAGCAGTACTTC.

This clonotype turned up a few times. The CDR3 DNA sequence: TGTGCCAGTAGTATAACTAAGGGGCAGGTGGGTGAGCAGTTCTTC. Encoded protein: CASSITKGQVGEQFF. The chain couples TRBV19 to TRBJ2-1, with D maybe TRBD1 (5 bases). Germline-derived CDR1 and CDR2 are LNHDA and SQIVND (reference sequence). This CDR3 region has 15 residues. The germline V and J ends were trimmed by 2 bases and 9 bases, with 17 bases remaining between them.

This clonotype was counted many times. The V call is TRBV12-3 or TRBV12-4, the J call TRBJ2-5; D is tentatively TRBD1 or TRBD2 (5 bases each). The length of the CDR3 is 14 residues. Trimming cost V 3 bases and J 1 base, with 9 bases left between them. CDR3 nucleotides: TGTGCCAGCAGTTTTCGGGACGGCCAAGAGACCCAGTACTTC. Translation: CASSFRDGQETQYF.

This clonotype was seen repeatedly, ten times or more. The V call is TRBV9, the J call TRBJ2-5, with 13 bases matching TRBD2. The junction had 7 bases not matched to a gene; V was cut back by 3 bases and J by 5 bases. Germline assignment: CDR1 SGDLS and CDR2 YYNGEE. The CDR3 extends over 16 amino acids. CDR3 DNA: TGTGCCAGCAGCGCCCCGGGACTAGCGGGATCCGAGACCCAGTACTTC. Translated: CASSAPGLAGSETQYF.

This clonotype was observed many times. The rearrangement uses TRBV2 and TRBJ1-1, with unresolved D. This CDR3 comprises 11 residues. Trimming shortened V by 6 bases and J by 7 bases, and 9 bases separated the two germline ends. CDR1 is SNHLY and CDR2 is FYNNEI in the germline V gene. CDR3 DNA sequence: TGTGCCAGCAGCCGCGTCAATGAAGCTTTCTTT. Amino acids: CASSRVNEAFF.

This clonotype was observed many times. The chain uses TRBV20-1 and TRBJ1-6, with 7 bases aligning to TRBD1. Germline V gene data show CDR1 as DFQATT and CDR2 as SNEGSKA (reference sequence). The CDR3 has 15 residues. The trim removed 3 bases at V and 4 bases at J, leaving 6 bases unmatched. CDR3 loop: CSASLGQPYNSPLHF. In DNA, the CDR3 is TGCAGTGCTAGTTTGGGACAGCCTTATAATTCACCCCTCCACTTT.

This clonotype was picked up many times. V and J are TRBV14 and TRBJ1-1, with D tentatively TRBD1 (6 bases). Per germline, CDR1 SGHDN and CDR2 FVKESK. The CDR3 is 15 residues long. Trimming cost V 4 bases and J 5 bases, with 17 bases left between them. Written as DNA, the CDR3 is TGTGCCAGCAGCCCACTGGGGCAGGGGTTTACTGAAGCTTTCTTT. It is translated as CASSPLGQGFTEAFF.

CDR3 nucleotide sequence: TGTGCCAGCAGCCTCGCAGGGACAACTGGAAACACCATATATTTT. This codes for CASSLAGTTGNTIYF. The chain couples TRBV9 to TRBJ1-3, with a tentative D call TRBD1 (6 bases). Germline V gene lookup returns CDR1 SGDLS and CDR2 YYNGEE. CDR3 length: 15 residues. V was shortened by 4 bases and J by 2 bases, with 13 bases between the two germline ends.

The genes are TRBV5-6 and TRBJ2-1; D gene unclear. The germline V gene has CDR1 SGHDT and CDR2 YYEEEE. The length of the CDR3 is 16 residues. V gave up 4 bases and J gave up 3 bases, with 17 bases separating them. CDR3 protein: CASSLCPACVYNEQFF. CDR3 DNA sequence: TGTGCCAGCAGCCTCTGTCCGGCTTGCGTCTACAATGAGCAGTTCTTC.

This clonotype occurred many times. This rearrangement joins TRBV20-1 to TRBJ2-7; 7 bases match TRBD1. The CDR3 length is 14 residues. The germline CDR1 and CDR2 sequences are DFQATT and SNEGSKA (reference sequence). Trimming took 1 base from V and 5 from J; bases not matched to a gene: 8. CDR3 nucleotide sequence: TGCAGTGCTAGAGGTGTACAGGGGAGAAACGAGCAGTACTTC. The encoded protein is CSARGVQGRNEQYF.

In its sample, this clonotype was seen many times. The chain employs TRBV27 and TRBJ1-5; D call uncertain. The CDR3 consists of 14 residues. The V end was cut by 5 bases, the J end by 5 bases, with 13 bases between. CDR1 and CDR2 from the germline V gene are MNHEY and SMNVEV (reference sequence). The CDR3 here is CASSLTRLDQPQHF. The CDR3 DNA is TGTGCCAGCAGTCTTACCCGGCTAGATCAGCCCCAGCATTTT.

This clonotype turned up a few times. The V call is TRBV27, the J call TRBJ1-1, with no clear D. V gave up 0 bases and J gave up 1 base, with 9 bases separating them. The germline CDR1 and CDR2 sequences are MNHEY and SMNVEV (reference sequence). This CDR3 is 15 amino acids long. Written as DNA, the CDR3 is TGTGCCAGCAGTTTATCACGAGCCCCGAACACTGAAGCTTTCTTT. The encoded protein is CASSLSRAPNTEAFF.

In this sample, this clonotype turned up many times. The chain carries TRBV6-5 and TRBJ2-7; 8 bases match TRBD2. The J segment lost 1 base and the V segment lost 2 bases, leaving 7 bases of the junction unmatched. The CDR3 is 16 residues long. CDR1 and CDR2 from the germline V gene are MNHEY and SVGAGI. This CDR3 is CASSYPTSAISYEQYF. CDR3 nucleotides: TGTGCCAGCAGTTACCCGACTAGCGCGATATCCTACGAGCAGTACTTC.

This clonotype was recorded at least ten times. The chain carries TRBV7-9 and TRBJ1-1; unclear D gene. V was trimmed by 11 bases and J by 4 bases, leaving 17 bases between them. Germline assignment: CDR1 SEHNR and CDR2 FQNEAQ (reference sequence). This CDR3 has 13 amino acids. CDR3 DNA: TGTGCCTCCCGGACCGCGAGGGCCACTGAAGCTTTCTTT. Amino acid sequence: CASRTARATEAFF.

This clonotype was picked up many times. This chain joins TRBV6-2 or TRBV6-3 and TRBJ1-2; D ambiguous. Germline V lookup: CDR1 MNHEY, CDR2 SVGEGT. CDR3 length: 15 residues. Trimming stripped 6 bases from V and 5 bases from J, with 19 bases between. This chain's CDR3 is CASSELDAGIYGYTF. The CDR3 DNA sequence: TGTGCCAGCAGCGAATTAGACGCTGGGATTTATGGCTACACCTTC.

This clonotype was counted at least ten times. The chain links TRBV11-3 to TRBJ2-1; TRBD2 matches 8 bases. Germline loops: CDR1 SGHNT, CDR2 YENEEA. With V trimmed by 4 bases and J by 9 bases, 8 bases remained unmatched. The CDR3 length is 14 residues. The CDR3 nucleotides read TGTGCCAGCAGCTCTCAGCGGGAGAGGGGTGAGCAGTTCTTC. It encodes CASSSQRERGEQFF.

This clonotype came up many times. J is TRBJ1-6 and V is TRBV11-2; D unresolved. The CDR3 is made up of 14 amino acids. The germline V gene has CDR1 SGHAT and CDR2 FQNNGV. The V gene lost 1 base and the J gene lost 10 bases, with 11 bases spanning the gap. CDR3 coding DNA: TGTGCCAGCAGCTTAGTGGGCCTCGGCTCACCCCTCCACTTT. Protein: CASSLVGLGSPLHF.

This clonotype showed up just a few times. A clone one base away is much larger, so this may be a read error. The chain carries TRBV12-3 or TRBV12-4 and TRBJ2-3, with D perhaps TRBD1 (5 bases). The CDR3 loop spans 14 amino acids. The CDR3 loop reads CASSFKTYTGTQYF. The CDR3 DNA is TGTGCCAGCAGTTTCAAGACTTACACAGGTACGCAGTATTTT.

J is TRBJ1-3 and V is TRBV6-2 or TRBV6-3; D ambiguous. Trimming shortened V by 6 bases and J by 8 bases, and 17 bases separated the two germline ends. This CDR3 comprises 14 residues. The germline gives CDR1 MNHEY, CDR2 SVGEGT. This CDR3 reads CASRHVALRDTIYF. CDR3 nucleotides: TGTGCCAGCAGGCATGTCGCGCTCCGGGACACCATATATTTT.

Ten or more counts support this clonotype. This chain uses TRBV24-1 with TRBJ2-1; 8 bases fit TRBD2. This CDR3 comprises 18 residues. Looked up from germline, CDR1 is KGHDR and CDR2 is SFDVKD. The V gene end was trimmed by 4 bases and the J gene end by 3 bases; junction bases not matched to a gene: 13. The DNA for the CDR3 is TGTGCCACCAGTGACTTCGTGCATAGCGGGACCGACTACAATGAGCAGTTCTTC. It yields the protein CATSDFVHSGTDYNEQFF.

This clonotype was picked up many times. In DNA, the CDR3 is TGTGCCAGCAGCCGTAGACAGGGAAATGAGCAGTTCTTC. This translates into CASSRRQGNEQFF. The V call is TRBV7-3, the J call TRBJ2-1; 7 bases align to TRBD1. V shed 5 bases and J 7 bases; nucleotides not matched to a gene: 5. Germline V CDR1 and CDR2: SGHTA, FQGTGA. The CDR3 is 13 residues long. Using reference TRBV7-3 and TRBJ2-1 for the parts outside the CDR3, the full variable domain is GAGVSQTPSNKVTEKGKYVELRCDPISGHTALYWYRQSLGQGPEFLIYFQGTGAADDSGLPNDRFFAVRPEGSVSTLKIQRTERGDSAVYLCASSRRQGNEQFFGPGTRLTVL.